The T cell receptor beta chain described here comes from a study of spatial heterogeneity in lung cancer. Looking at the study overall: There were consistently more beta-chain sequences detected than alpha-chain sequences.

Germline V gives CDR1 SGHKS, CDR2 YYEKEE (reference sequence). V dropped 0 bases and J dropped 3; count of bases not matched to a gene: 13. The CDR3 has 18 residues. Every cDNA TCR molecule received its own unique molecular identifier. TCRdb called the 5' RACE reads again in MiXCR, with one record for every CDR3 protein. The profile covers roughly 80,000 distinct CDR3 sequences, with around 12% appearing a single time and under 5.5% taken by the ten largest. Time point defined: sample taken at primary tumor resection. Whole RNA from tumor, nontumor lung or frozen PBMC was sequenced unsorted. The donor group consisted of roughly 76 patients who had untreated, early-stage non-small cell lung cancer. This clonotype was seen a handful of times. Antigen unknown. Study-level points and caveats: Ubiquitous, expanded tumor-derived TCRs were more frequently observed in blood at resection than at follow-up.

The clonotype originates from a male donor with early-stage non-small cell lung cancer. The rearrangement uses TRBV5-5 and TRBJ2-5; TRBD2 matches at 8 bases. Sequencing was performed on PBMCs, taken at surgery. CDR3 DNA: TGTGCCAGCAGCTTGGAAGCGGGAGTCCGTGTAAAGAAAGAGACCCAGTACTTC. Its translation: CASSLEAGVRVKKETQYF.